This T cell receptor beta chain was recovered during a study of blood T cell repertoires in COVID-19. Turning to the study itself: Whether acute or convalescent, the COVID-19 samples came from the United States, Italy and Spain. T cells, B-cell-depleted T cells, or PBMCs provided the cDNA or gDNA that served as material.

CDR1 is GTSNPN and CDR2 is SVGIG in the germline V gene (reference sequence). The CDR3 contains 14 residues. V dropped 3 bases and J dropped 4; count of bases not matched to a gene: 7. Study processing details: Reference gene primer amplification gave nucleated cell count estimates. Clones were read by immunoSEQ multiplex PCR, and TCRdb kept only the in-frame ones, dropping some. That table supplies the V and J calls and clone size; D and trimming were determined from the DNA. The sample yields roughly 200,000 clones, around nine tenths seen once. This sequence joins TRBV30 and TRBJ2-3; TRBD2 aligns across 7 bases. What was sequenced was peripheral blood. The sequence was collected from a man aged 60 to 69 who had recovered from COVID-19. CDR3 in DNA: TGTGCCTGGAGGCTCCGCGGGGGAGCAGATACGCAGTATTTT. Amino acids: CAWRLRGGADTQYF.